The 16 T cell receptor beta chains below all came from one sample that was sequenced in a study of cytomegalovirus exposure and HLA in healthy donors. With 60 Vbeta and 13 Jbeta primers, the PCR was carried out. Here immunoSEQ multiplex PCR was the method, and the copy in TCRdb shows in-frame clones only, minus some. Found here are about 150,000 clones, around 84% of them singletons; the top ten hold approximately 2.9%. The sequenced sample consisted of PBMCs. The receptors derive from a man aged 35-49 years in good health and CMV-seropositive.

This clone was seen more than once but under ten times. The chain employs TRBV28 and TRBJ2-7, with TRBD2 matching over 12 bases. The V gene's germline CDR1 is MDHEN and CDR2 SYDVKM. There are 15 residues in the CDR3. V was clipped by 5 bases and J by 3 bases; unmatched bases: 5. The CDR3 DNA follows: TGTGCCAGCAGTAGACTAGCGGGAGTCAACTACGAGCAGTACTTC. Its protein product is CASSRLAGVNYEQYF.

Here the CDR3 reads CASSPYSTGTYNSPLHF. Here the CDR3 DNA reads TGTGCCAGCAGTCCGTACTCGACAGGGACCTATAATTCACCCCTCCACTTT. This chain links TRBV27 with TRBJ1-6; 7 bases match TRBD1. The trim removed 5 bases at V and 2 bases at J, leaving 9 bases unmatched. This CDR3 contains 17 residues. Germline V gene sequence: CDR1 MNHEY, CDR2 SMNVEV (reference sequence).

The chain recombines TRBV29-1 with TRBJ2-5; tentative D call: TRBD2 (5 bases). V was clipped by 4 bases and J by 3 bases, with 9 bases between them. The CDR3 extends over 12 amino acids. Germline CDR1 reads SQVTM; CDR2 reads ANQGSEA. CDR3 region: CSVGAAEETQYF. Here the CDR3 DNA reads TGCAGCGTTGGGGCAGCGGAAGAGACCCAGTACTTC.

The chain has TRBV6-5 and TRBJ2-3, with 12 positions matching TRBD1. The CDR3 consists of 14 residues. Germline lookup yields CDR1 MNHEY and CDR2 SVGAGI. V lost 6 bases and J lost 7; bases outside the gene matches: 5. The CDR3, as DNA: TGTGCCAGCAGACGGGACAGGGGGCGAAATACGCAGTATTTT. Its protein is CASRRDRGRNTQYF.

There are a few counts of this clone. This rearrangement joins TRBV6-5 to TRBJ1-6, with D perhaps matching TRBD1 (5 bases). Germline CDR1 MNHEY, CDR2 SVGAGI. The V gene lost 5 bases and the J gene lost 10 bases, with 15 bases spanning the gap. The CDR3 is 14 amino acids. The CDR3 loop is CASSPQAGGSPLHF. In DNA form, the CDR3 reads TGTGCCAGCAGTCCTCAGGCCGGGGGATCACCCCTCCACTTT.

V gene TRBV9 combines with J gene TRBJ2-5; 10 nucleotides match TRBD1. Trimming cost V 3 bases and J 7 bases; bases outside gene matches: 9. CDR3 length: 15 amino acids. CDR1 is SGDLS, CDR2 YYNGEE, per germline. DNA for the CDR3: TGTGCCAGCAGCGGGTTGACAGGGGGCCTTGGGACCCAGTACTTC. Its protein is CASSGLTGGLGTQYF. Looking up the rest from reference TRBV9 and TRBJ2-5 gives the full variable domain: DSGVTQTPKHLITATGQRVTLRCSPRSGDLSVYWYQQSLDQGLQFLIQYYNGEERAKGNILERFSAQQFPDLHSELNLSSLELGDSALYFCASSGLTGGLGTQYFGPGTRLLVL.

This rearrangement joins TRBV21-1 to TRBJ1-1; the D call TRBD1 from the table was never checked on the DNA. TRBV21-1 is described as a pseudogene. This CDR3 is built from 9 residues. This chain's CDR3 is CASTGGAFF. The DNA of the CDR3 is TGTGCCAGCACAGGGGGAGCTTTCTTT.

The rearrangement joins TRBV5-3 to TRBJ2-7; D not resolved. TRBV5-3 is labeled an ORF, and its function is uncertain. The CDR3 has 13 amino acids. V was cut by 3 bases and J by 3 bases, with 10 bases left in between. DNA of the CDR3: TGTGCCAGAAGCTGGGCCAGGCGCTACGAGCAGTACTTC. It yields the protein CARSWARRYEQYF.

The chain recombines TRBV7-5 with TRBJ2-7; the table's D call, TRBD2, was not checked against the DNA. TRBV7-5 is described as a pseudogene. This CDR3 contains 11 residues. The CDR3 nucleotides read TGTGTCAGAAGCTTATCGTACGAGCAGTACTTC. It translates to CVRSLSYEQYF.

Remarks on this clone: Within the sample, other DNA sequences also encode this same CDR3. J is TRBJ1-2 and V is TRBV11-2, with TRBD1 identical over 7 bases. J lost 4 bases, V lost 5 bases, and 10 bases had no gene match. The CDR3 extends over 15 amino acids. Germline CDR1 is SGHAT and CDR2 is FQNNGV. CDR3 DNA sequence: TGTGCCAGCAGCATCTCTAGGGGGCGCCGCTATGGCTACACCTTC. Amino acids: CASSISRGRRYGYTF. The full variable domain, in which reference TRBV11-2 and TRBJ1-2 provide the parts outside the CDR3, is EAGVAQSPRYKIIEKRQSVAFWCNPISGHATLYWYQQILGQGPKLLIQFQNNGVVDDSQLPKDRFSAERLKGVDSTLKIQPAKLEDSAVYLCASSISRGRRYGYTFGSGTRLTVV.

This clone was recorded a few times. The chain links TRBV19 to TRBJ2-7, with D perhaps matching TRBD2 (6 bases). Germline V gives CDR1 LNHDA, CDR2 SQIVND (reference sequence). Trimming shortened V by 3 bases and J by 5 bases, and 14 bases separated the two germline ends. This CDR3 region has 14 residues. In nucleotides, the CDR3 is TGTGCCAGTAGTATCTCCGGGAGTCCCAACGAGCAGTACTTC. Its protein product is CASSISGSPNEQYF. The variable domain in full, completed from reference TRBV19 and TRBJ2-7, reads DGGITQSPKYLFRKEGQNVTLSCEQNLNHDAMYWYRQDPGQGLRLIYYSQIVNDFQKGDIAEGYSVSREKKESFPLTVTSAQKNPTAFYLCASSISGSPNEQYFGPGTRLTVT.

Concerning this clone itself: A much more abundant neighbour one base away suggests this may be a read error. This chain joins TRBV5-6 and TRBJ2-7, with 7 nucleotides matching TRBD1. V shed 0 bases, J shed 2 bases, and the junction held 5 bases outside the gene matches. The germline CDR1 and CDR2 sequences are SGHDT and YYEEEE. The CDR3 has 15 residues. The CDR3 reads CASSLGTGSPYEQYF. The CDR3 region has the DNA TGTGCCAGCAGCTTGGGGACAGGTTCCCCCTACGAGCAGTACTTC.

In this sample, this clone turned up once. The chain links TRBV2 to TRBJ2-1, with 8 bases fitting TRBD2. Looked up from germline, CDR1 is SNHLY and CDR2 is FYNNEI. V lost 10 bases and J lost 8; bases outside the gene matches: 19. This CDR3 spans 16 amino acids. CDR3 sequence reads: CATGVDGTRSTYEQFF. The CDR3, as DNA: TGTGCCACCGGGGTCGATGGGACTAGGAGCACCTATGAGCAGTTCTTC.

The gene calls are TRBV7-7 and TRBJ2-3; 7 bases are a match to TRBD1. The germline V gene encodes CDR1 SSHAT and CDR2 FNYEAQ (reference sequence). Trimming at V came to 1 base and at J to 0 bases, leaving 1 base not matched to a gene. CDR3 length equals 15 residues. The CDR3 coding sequence is TGTGCCAGCAGCTTAGGGGGACAGAGCACAGATACGCAGTATTTT. It codes for CASSLGGQSTDTQYF.

The J gene is TRBJ2-1, the V gene TRBV7-6, with D tentatively TRBD2 (6 bases). CDR3 length equals 16 residues. Trimming cost V 5 bases and J 7 bases, with 21 bases left between them. CDR1 is SGHVS, CDR2 FNYEAQ, per germline. DNA for the CDR3: TGTGCCAGCAGCACCGGGAGCCGGTCATTGAGGAATGAGCAGTTCTTC. It yields the protein CASSTGSRSLRNEQFF.

The chain uses TRBV5-6 and TRBJ2-5; 8 positions agree with TRBD2. The germline V gene encodes CDR1 SGHDT and CDR2 YYEEEE. CDR3 size: 17 residues. V lost 0 bases to trimming and J lost 3 bases; unmatched junction nucleotides: 10. The CDR3: CASSLVIAGLLEETQYF. CDR3 DNA sequence: TGTGCCAGCAGCTTGGTAATAGCGGGACTATTAGAAGAGACCCAGTACTTC.